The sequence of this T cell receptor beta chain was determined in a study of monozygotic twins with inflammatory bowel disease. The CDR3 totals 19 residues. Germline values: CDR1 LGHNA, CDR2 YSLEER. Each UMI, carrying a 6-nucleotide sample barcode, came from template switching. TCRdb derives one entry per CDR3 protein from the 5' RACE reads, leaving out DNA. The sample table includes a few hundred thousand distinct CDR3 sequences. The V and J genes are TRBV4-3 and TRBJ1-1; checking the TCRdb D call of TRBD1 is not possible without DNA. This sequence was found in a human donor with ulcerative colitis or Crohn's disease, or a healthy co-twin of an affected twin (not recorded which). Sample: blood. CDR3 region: CASSQDTGRGHFSAAEAFF.